These 20 T cell receptor beta chains were all obtained from the same sample, sequenced in a study of blood T cells in healthy people across ages. A second 7 to 11 cycle PCR used barcoded and J-beta primers. One entry per CDR3 protein results from TCRdb running MiXCR on the 5' RACE reads. This repertoire shows around 1,100,000 distinct CDR3 sequences, under 40% found once; its top ten account for 10% to 15%. The sequencing input was blood. Source of these receptors: a man aged 18 to 35 in good health.

In regard to this clonotype: One base away lies a much larger clone, so this may be a sequencing read error. This chain uses TRBV10-3 with TRBJ1-2; 7 positions match TRBD1. Looked up from germline, CDR1 is ENHRY and CDR2 is SYGVKD. This CDR3 region has 15 residues. V was clipped by 6 bases and J by 3 bases; unmatched bases: 10. The chain's CDR3 is CAISAQGRGDYGYTF. The CDR3, as DNA: TGTGCCATCAGCGCCCAGGGCAGGGGGGACTATGGCTACACCTTC.

Here the CDR3 reads CASSRPGQPRLEQFF. The CDR3 DNA follows: TGTGCCAGCAGCCGACCGGGACAGCCAAGGTTGGAGCAGTTCTTC. This rearrangement joins TRBV11-2 to TRBJ2-1, with 7 nucleotides matching TRBD1. The CDR3 is 15 amino acids. CDR1 and CDR2 (germline): SGHAT, FQNNGV. J lost 10 bases, V lost 5 bases, and 14 bases had no gene match. The full variable domain, rest sourced from reference TRBV11-2 and TRBJ2-1, is EAGVAQSPRYKIIEKRQSVAFWCNPISGHATLYWYQQILGQGPKLLIQFQNNGVVDDSQLPKDRFSAERLKGVDSTLKIQPAKLEDSAVYLCASSRPGQPRLEQFFGPGTRLTVL.

There are many counts of this clonotype. The chain is built from TRBV4-2 and TRBJ2-1; D is unresolved. Trimming removed 3 bases from V and 5 bases from J, with 8 bases in between. This CDR3 comprises 13 residues. CDR1 is LGHNA and CDR2 is YNFKEQ in the germline V gene. The CDR3 DNA follows: TGTGCCAGCAGCCAGCACCTCCACAATGAGCAGTTCTTC. Translated, it gives CASSQHLHNEQFF.

This clonotype came up a few times. The chain is built from TRBV10-3 and TRBJ1-4, with a possible D match to TRBD1 (6 bases). Germline V gene lookup returns CDR1 ENHRY and CDR2 SYGVKD. Between the trimmed V and J ends, which lost 2 bases and 8 bases, there was a span of 12 bases. The CDR3 contains 14 residues. The DNA for the CDR3 is TGTGCCATCAGTGAGACAGGGAGTGGCGAAAAACTGTTTTTT. This encodes CAISETGSGEKLFF.

The DNA of the CDR3 is TGTGCCAGCAGCGCTCACTTGGAGGAGAACACTGAAGCTTTCTTT. As protein: CASSAHLEENTEAFF. J is TRBJ1-1 and V is TRBV9; no clear D gene. Germline CDR1 is SGDLS and CDR2 is YYNGEE. CDR3 size: 15 residues. The ends were cut back, 3 bases at V and 1 base at J, with 13 bases in the middle. Looking up the rest from reference TRBV9 and TRBJ1-1 gives the full variable domain: DSGVTQTPKHLITATGQRVTLRCSPRSGDLSVYWYQQSLDQGLQFLIQYYNGEERAKGNILERFSAQQFPDLHSELNLSSLELGDSALYFCASSAHLEENTEAFFGQGTRLTVV.

The chain employs TRBV20-1 and TRBJ1-1; D is unresolved. Germline CDR1 is DFQATT and CDR2 is SNEGSKA (reference sequence). This CDR3 is 13 amino acids long. Trimming cost V 2 bases and J 2 bases, with 9 bases left between them. The CDR3 region is CSARSFSNTEAFF. As DNA, the CDR3 is TGCAGTGCTAGATCCTTCTCCAACACTGAAGCTTTCTTT.

This clonotype came up a few times. The chain combines TRBV4-1 with TRBJ2-1; D call uncertain. The germline V and J ends were trimmed by 0 bases and 4 bases, with 13 bases remaining between them. The CDR3 has 16 amino acids. Looked up from germline, CDR1 is MGHRA and CDR2 is YSYEKL. CDR3 in DNA: TGCGCCAGCAGCCAAGAAGGTCAGGATCGATACAATGAGCAGTTCTTC. This encodes CASSQEGQDRYNEQFF.

This clonotype was seen a few times. The chain joins TRBV11-2 to TRBJ1-2; 8 bases line up with TRBD1. The CDR3 spans 14 residues. Germline V lookup: CDR1 SGHAT, CDR2 FQNNGV. After removal of 5 bases from V and 4 bases from J, the junction contained 6 bases not matched to a gene. This chain's CDR3 is CASSAGQGIYGYTF. The CDR3 DNA reads TGTGCCAGCAGCGCCGGACAGGGTATCTATGGCTACACCTTC. The variable domain in full, completed from reference TRBV11-2 and TRBJ1-2, reads EAGVAQSPRYKIIEKRQSVAFWCNPISGHATLYWYQQILGQGPKLLIQFQNNGVVDDSQLPKDRFSAERLKGVDSTLKIQPAKLEDSAVYLCASSAGQGIYGYTFGSGTRLTVV.

The chain is built from TRBV28 and TRBJ2-7, with TRBD2 matching 7 bases. V lost 4 bases, J lost 0 bases, and 6 bases stayed unmatched. The germline CDR1 and CDR2 sequences are MDHEN and SYDVKM. This CDR3 is 15 amino acids long. The CDR3 is CASSWGGGNSYEQYF. The CDR3, as DNA: TGTGCCAGCAGTTGGGGCGGGGGAAACTCCTACGAGCAGTACTTC.

This chain uses TRBV7-2 with TRBJ2-5, with D possibly TRBD2 on 5 matching bases. Deletions cut 5 bases from V and 7 bases from J, with 14 bases between. The CDR3 sequence is 13 residues long. Germline V gene data show CDR1 as SGHTA and CDR2 as FQGNSA. The CDR3 spells CASSLEPRVTQYF. CDR3 bases: TGTGCCAGCAGCCTAGAACCGAGGGTGACCCAGTACTTC.

This rearrangement joins TRBV6-2 or TRBV6-3 to TRBJ2-2; D may be TRBD2 (5 bases). From germline, CDR1 is MNHEY and CDR2 SVGEGT. CDR3 size: 13 residues. V gave up 1 base and J gave up 5 bases, with 5 bases separating them. The CDR3 DNA follows: TGTGCCAGCAGTTACTGGGAGACCGGGGAGCTGTTTTTT. Protein sequence: CASSYWETGELFF.

V gene TRBV7-9 combines with J gene TRBJ1-4; D uncertain. The CDR3 has 16 residues. V lost 5 bases to trimming and J lost 0 bases, with 13 bases between them. Per germline, CDR1 SEHNR and CDR2 FQNEAQ (reference sequence). For the CDR3, the DNA is TGTGCCAGCAGCGCATTAGACGCAGCAACTAATGAAAAACTGTTTTTT. Amino acid sequence: CASSALDAATNEKLFF.

This clonotype was counted a single time. This sequence joins TRBV2 and TRBJ1-5; D ambiguous. Germline V CDR1 and CDR2: SNHLY, FYNNEI. This CDR3 is built from 14 residues. Trimming left V 6 bases short and J 5 bases short, with 14 bases between. CDR3 loop: CASSSQTWDQPQHF. In nucleotides, the CDR3 is TGTGCCAGCAGCTCTCAGACGTGGGATCAGCCCCAGCATTTT.

This clonotype has only a few counts. This chain joins TRBV5-1 and TRBJ2-3; 7 bases are a match to TRBD1. Trimming cost V 0 bases and J 3 bases; bases outside gene matches: 4. CDR1 is SGHRS, CDR2 YFSETQ, per germline. The length of the CDR3 is 15 residues. In DNA, the CDR3 is TGCGCCAGCAGCTTGGAAGGGACAGCGACAGATACGCAGTATTTT. Translating it yields CASSLEGTATDTQYF.

The chain recombines TRBV7-3 with TRBJ2-1, with 8 nucleotides matching TRBD1. The J call may be incorrect, as the DNA end agrees better with TRBJ2-7. The CDR3 is 15 amino acids. CDR1 is SGHTA and CDR2 is FQGTGA in the germline V gene. The CDR3 protein is CASSPWTGTSNEQYF. The CDR3 DNA sequence: TGTGCCAGCAGCCCATGGACAGGGACTTCCAATGAGCAGTACTTC.

This chain joins TRBV5-1 and TRBJ1-1; D call uncertain. With 0 bases removed from V and 11 bases from J, the gap between germline ends came to 17 bases. The CDR3 has 14 amino acids. Germline assignment: CDR1 SGHRS and CDR2 YFSETQ. DNA of the CDR3: TGCGCCAGCAGCTTGGATACGGGCCCCGTCGACGCTTTCTTT. Amino acid sequence: CASSLDTGPVDAFF. Together with reference TRBV5-1 and TRBJ1-1, the CDR3 gives the full variable domain: KAGVTQTPRYLIKTRGQQVTLSCSPISGHRSVSWYQQTPGQGLQFLFEYFSETQRNKGNFPGRFSGRQFSNSRSEMNVSTLELGDSALYLCASSLDTGPVDAFFGQGTRLTVV.

This clonotype was seen only once. Since a much larger clone is just one base distant, this may be a read error. The chain joins TRBV29-1 to TRBJ2-4; 9 nucleotides match TRBD1. The CDR3 is made up of 15 amino acids. Germline V CDR1 and CDR2: SQVTM, ANQGSEA. The CDR3 region has the DNA TGCGGCGTTGAAGTCGGGACAGGGAATGTAGGCATTCAGTACTTC. It is translated as CGVEVGTGNVGIQYF. The complete variable domain, with remaining parts taken from reference TRBV29-1 and TRBJ2-4, reads SAVISQKPSRDICQRGTSLTIQCQVDSQVTMMFWYRQQPGQSLTLIATANQGSEATYESGFVIDKFPISRPNLTFSTLTVSNMSPEDSSIYLCGVEVGTGNVGIQYFGAGTRLSVL.

V and J are TRBV20-1 and TRBJ1-1; no clear D. V lost 5 bases and J 1 base, leaving 8 bases between the germline ends. CDR3 length equals 12 residues. Germline CDR1 DFQATT, CDR2 SNEGSKA (reference sequence). CDR3 sequence: CSAHPGNTEAFF. In nucleotides, the CDR3 is TGCAGTGCTCACCCGGGGAACACTGAAGCTTTCTTT.

This rearrangement joins TRBV4-1 to TRBJ2-3; 10 bases agree with TRBD2. In germline, CDR1 is MGHRA, CDR2 YSYEKL. The J segment lost 6 bases and the V segment lost 0 bases, leaving 9 bases of the junction unmatched. The CDR3 is 17 residues long. DNA for the CDR3: TGCGCCAGCAGCCAAGATCTTACTAGCGGGGACGCGGATACGCAGTATTTT. It specifies CASSQDLTSGDADTQYF.

The CDR3 DNA reads as TGTGCCAGCAGCTCGACGGTCTTGAGCGGCCCAGATACGCAGTATTTT. This translates into CASSSTVLSGPDTQYF. The chain has TRBV7-3 and TRBJ2-3, with D tentatively TRBD2 (5 bases). Germline V gene data show CDR1 as SGHTA and CDR2 as FQGTGA. Trimming took off 4 bases at V and 4 bases at J, with 18 bases between the two ends. CDR3 length: 16 amino acids. The entire variable domain, with the rest obtained from reference TRBV7-3 and TRBJ2-3, is as follows: GAGVSQTPSNKVTEKGKYVELRCDPISGHTALYWYRQSLGQGPEFLIYFQGTGAADDSGLPNDRFFAVRPEGSVSTLKIQRTERGDSAVYLCASSSTVLSGPDTQYFGPGTRLTVL.